This T cell receptor (beta chain) was documented in a study of shared clonotypes between healthy human individuals. Study donors comprised healthy, HIV-negative adults devoid of recent acute infection or vaccination. The length of the CDR3 is 13 residues. Germline V lookup: CDR1 SNHLY, CDR2 FYNNEI. Study observations and caveats: Clonotype sharing across a few donors was observed for 4% to 5.5% of naive CD4 clonotypes.

Deep-level running was used for the assay. Profiling relied on immunoSEQ multiplex PCR, and the TCRdb table lists in-frame clones only, not all of them. The sample holds under 200,000 clones, roughly 93% seen once. On this clone itself: Its matching antigen is unknown.

The V and J genes are TRBV2 and TRBJ2-5; D is ambiguous. The J call could be wrong; TRBJ2-7 is a better fit for the DNA end. This sequence originates from a woman in her 30s in good health. Sequencing was performed on naive CD4+ T cells sorted from blood. The subset was: CD45RA+ positively selected. The DNA of the CDR3 is TGTGCCAGCAGTGTCCTGAGCTCCTACGAGCAGTACTTC. It is translated as CASSVLSSYEQYF.